These T cell receptor beta chains were read from a single sample in a study of blood T cell repertoires in COVID-19. This table comes from immunoSEQ multiplex PCR, and its TCRdb copy is limited to in-frame clones, with some not included. This table holds about 64,000 clones, about nine tenths found once. Sequencing was carried out using peripheral blood. These receptors were taken from a man aged 50-60 years with active COVID-19. CDR3s include the opening cysteine and the closing phenylalanine or tryptophan. The D gene is left open where the match is weak.

TRBJ2-1	TRBD2	TRBV30	TGTGCCTGGAGTAGCGGGATTATTTACAATGAGCAGTTCTTC	CAWSSGIIYNEQFF
TRBJ2-3	TRBD2	TRBV9	TGTGCCAGCACCTTGACTAGCGGGGGCCCTAGCACAGATACGCAGTATTTT	CASTLTSGGPSTDTQYF
TRBJ2-1	-	TRBV5-1	TGCGCCAGCAGCCCCCGTTCTAGCACCTCCTACAATGAGCAGTTCTTC	CASSPRSSTSYNEQFF
TRBJ1-5	-	TRBV7-8	TGTGCCAGCAGGCTTCAGGGAAGCAATCAGCCCCAGCATTTT	CASRLQGSNQPQHF
TRBJ2-2	TRBD2	TRBV27	TGTGCCAGCAGTACTAGCGGCGGGGAGCTGTTTTTT	CASSTSGGELFF
TRBJ1-4	-	TRBV25-1	TGTGCCATCGATGCGGCCACCTCGGAAGAAAAACTGTTTTTT	CAIDAATSEEKLFF
TRBJ2-3	-	TRBV6-5	TGTGCCAGCAGGGGGACTCTCGCAGATACGCAGTATTTT	CASRGTLADTQYF
TRBJ1-5	-	TRBV2	TGTGCCAGCAGTGAACTGCGGGGCAATCAGCCCCAGCATTTT	CASSELRGNQPQHF
TRBJ1-6	TRBD1	TRBV7-9	TGTGCCAGCAGCTTACGGGCCCAGGGGGTCGACGAACTCCACTTT	CASSLRAQGVDELHF
TRBJ1-4	TRBD1	TRBV19	TGTGCCAGTAGTCCGAAGGACAGGGGGTACGTTGGTGAAAAACTGTTTTTT	CASSPKDRGYVGEKLFF